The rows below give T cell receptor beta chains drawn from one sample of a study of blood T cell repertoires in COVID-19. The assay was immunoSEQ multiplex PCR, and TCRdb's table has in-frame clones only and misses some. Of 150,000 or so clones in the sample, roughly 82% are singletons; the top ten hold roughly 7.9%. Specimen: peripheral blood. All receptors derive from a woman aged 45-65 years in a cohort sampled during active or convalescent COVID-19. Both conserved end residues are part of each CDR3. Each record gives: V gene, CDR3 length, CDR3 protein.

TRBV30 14 CAWSDRGLTYEQYF
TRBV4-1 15 CASSQVGQGSYEQYF
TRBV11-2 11 CASSTIRAQYF
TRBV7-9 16 CASSYVLRQGTYEQYF
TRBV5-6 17 CASSLGRTSGVIDTQYF
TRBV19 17 CASRPTGGEVVNQPQHF
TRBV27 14 CASSSRFAYTEAFF
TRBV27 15 CASSFGQIGDTEAFF
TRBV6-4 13 CASSDGDNNEQFF
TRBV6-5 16 CASSYSTGQGSYEQYF
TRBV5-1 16 CASSSGQGGFAGGYTF
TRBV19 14 CASNGQGVPYEQYF
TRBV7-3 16 CASSLTGTTHTDTQYF
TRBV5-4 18 CASSLTFGQGPFPETQYF
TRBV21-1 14 CASRGGDPTYGYTF
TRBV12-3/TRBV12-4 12 CASSGSDNEQFF
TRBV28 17 CASSLVYTGVGNQPQHF
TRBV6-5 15 CASSTRVSGGPKQYF
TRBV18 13 CASSQGQGSEAFF
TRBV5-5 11 CASTLMGALHF
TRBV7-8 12 CASSLDRGPQHF
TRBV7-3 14 CASSQDSSSYEQYF
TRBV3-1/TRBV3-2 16 CASSQYRDKPQETQYF
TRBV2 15 CASRIGTSRTGELFF
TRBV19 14 CASSSATGNYGYTF
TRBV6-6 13 CASSYGGAPVSFF
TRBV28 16 CASSAAGQGSFYEQYF
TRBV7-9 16 CASSLVLAGPTDTQYF
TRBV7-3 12 CASSLKLGELFF
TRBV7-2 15 CASSLAGGFGNGYTF
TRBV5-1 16 CASRVGQGIMNTEAFF
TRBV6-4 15 CASSDRGSLDYEQYF
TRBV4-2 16 CASSQDWEGAGNTIYF
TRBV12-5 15 CASGRGQGETNEQFF
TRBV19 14 CASSNSQGEAPLHF
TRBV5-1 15 CASSLSVGQGPEQYF
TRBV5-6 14 CASSWGTENTEAFF